This TCR beta chain comes out of a study of shared clonotypes between healthy human individuals (dated by TCRdb to 2019 to 2021). Background for the entire study: The cohort included three men and two women between 18 and 49 years of age. Per donor, three plates each were used for CD4 naive and CD4 memory, two for CD8 naive, and one for CD8 memory. To estimate repertoire size and how much clonotype sharing occurs between individuals, the study deeply sequenced the blood TCR repertoires of roughly 5 healthy adults. To increase sequencing depth and limit assay-specific biases, TCR repertoire library preparation and sequencing were carried out by different laboratories using diverse techniques. Between about 0.94 and 8.9 billion PBMCs per donor were obtained by leukapheresis. What the authors observed across the whole study: Only blood was sampled, and tissue TCR repertoires likely differ from those in blood. Because the study included only a small number of donors, the genetic and exposure-history diversity represented was limited. Sharing across a handful of donors was observed for around 4.8% of naive CD4, 3.5% of naive CD8, roughly 2.4% of memory CD4, and about 0.4% of memory CD8 clonotypes. Higher generation probabilities were observed for clonotypes shared by all four sorted-subset donors than for non-shared clonotypes. Based on pairwise subsampling, the degree of clonotype sharing among donors was expected to be affected by sequencing depth. Rarefaction of sorted-subset datasets indicated incomplete sequencing despite the large sequencing depth. Naive subsets generally had larger estimated clonotype richness than memory subsets.

Concerning this clone: Its specific antigen is unknown. No much larger clonotype is one base removed from it; base qualities were not supplied.

Cut back by 3 bases and 2 bases, the V and J ends lie 11 bases apart. Per the germline V gene, KGHSH is the CDR1 and LQKENI is the CDR2. There are 14 amino acids in the CDR3, from cysteine to phenylalanine inclusive. CDR3 DNA only is kept here, 42 bases in frame from base 1. Healthy HIV-negative adults with no recently reported acute infections or vaccinations were included as donors. Every donor was a Caucasian adult residing in Nashville, Tennessee, USA. CD4+ T cells were enriched by magnetic negative selection, after which naive cells were positively selected on CD45RA and the negative fraction was taken as the memory subset. Blood was collected by leukapheresis, and PBMCs were isolated by Ficoll-Histopaque density gradient centrifugation and then cryopreserved in liquid nitrogen vapor phase. Purity and quantity of every magnetically sorted T cell population were checked by analytical flow cytometry. Genomic DNA was isolated from each sorted fraction and quantified by UV absorbance on a Nanodrop 2000c.

Using the deep immunoSEQ assay, multiplex PCR amplified TCR CDR3 regions from genomic DNA. Genomic DNA extracted from each cell subset was distributed evenly over all wells of several immunoSEQ 96-well plates, and each plate served as one replicate. For sorted subsets, each replicate PCR was loaded with 200 to 250 ng genomic DNA, equivalent to some 27,000 T cell genomes. Purified libraries were measured with a Qubit 3.0 fluorometer, size-checked on a Bioanalyzer 2100, and measured again with the KAPA Library Quantification kit. A separate single-read 150-cycle Illumina NextSeq 550 flow cell was used to sequence each immunoSEQ 96-well plate. The study's own analysis went as follows. Because the immunoSEQ output held only junctional sequences and lacked quality scores, the filtering could not match the filtering applied to full-length reads. Sequences were annotated with PyIR, a Python wrapper for IgBLAST v1.9, and V/J genes and CDR3 were assigned using IMGT germline references. Reads were filtered out if the reads had weak V/J assignments (E-value above 1e-6), no CDR3, stop codons, out-of-frame junctions, or ambiguous translated residues. V3J clonotypes were defined as sequences sharing the same inferred V gene, J gene, and CDR3 amino acid sequence. The percentage overlap between two repertoires was calculated by dividing the number of shared unique clonotypes by the size of the smaller repertoire. Repertoire richness was assessed with RTK rarefaction, the Chao1 estimator, and Recon v2.1 estimates of unobserved clonotypes. Generation probabilities for all TCRbeta clonotypes obtained by the gDNA method from four donors were computed using OLGA. TCRdb's version of the immuneACCESS table is confined to in-frame rearrangements and falls short of the full clone set. An unresolved V gene accounts for under half of the shortfall where checked; the remainder is of unknown origin. That table furnishes V, J and clone size, whereas the DNA furnished D and trimming. For this sample there are more than 2 million clones; 90% to 95% appear just once. The ten most abundant clones make up roughly 0.13% of the sample.

The clonotype originates from a man between 18 and 29 years old in good health. The sample consisted of naive CD4+ T cells sorted from blood. What this sample's cell subset or site label stands for: CD45RA+ positively selected. The chain employs TRBV18 and TRBJ2-7; there is no confident call for the D gene. CDR3 reads: CASSPTTETYEQYF. The DNA sequence follows: TGTGCCAGCTCACCCACCACTGAAACCTACGAGCAGTACTTC.